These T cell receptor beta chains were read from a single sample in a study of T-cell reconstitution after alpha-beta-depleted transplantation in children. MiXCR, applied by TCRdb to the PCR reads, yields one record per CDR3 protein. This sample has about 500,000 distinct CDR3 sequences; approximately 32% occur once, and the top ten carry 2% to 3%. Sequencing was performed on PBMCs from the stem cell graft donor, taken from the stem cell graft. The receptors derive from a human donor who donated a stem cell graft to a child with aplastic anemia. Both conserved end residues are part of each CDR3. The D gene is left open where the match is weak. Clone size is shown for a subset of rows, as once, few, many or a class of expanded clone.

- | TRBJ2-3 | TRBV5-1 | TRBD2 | TGCGCCAGCAGCGATAGGACGGGAGGGCCGTCAGATACGCAGTATTTT | CASSDRTGGPSDTQYF
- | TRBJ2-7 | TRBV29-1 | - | TGCAGCGTTGCCCGTGGGTACGAGCAGTACTTC | CSVARGYEQYF
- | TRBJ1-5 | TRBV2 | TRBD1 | TGTGCCAGCAGTTCCCCCGGGACAGCAATTGGGCCCCAGCATTTT | CASSSPGTAIGPQHF
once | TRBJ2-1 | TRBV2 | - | TGTGCCAGCAGGGGGGGACTGTCCTACAATGAGCAGTTCTTC | CASRGGLSYNEQFF
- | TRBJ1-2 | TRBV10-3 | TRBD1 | TGTGCCATCAGTGGAGCCGGGACAGGGGGCGCGACTAACTATGGCTACACCTTC | CAISGAGTGGATNYGYTF
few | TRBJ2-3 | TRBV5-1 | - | TGCGCCAGCAGCTTACCTCAGAGGGCCAGCACAGATACGCAGTATTTT | CASSLPQRASTDTQYF
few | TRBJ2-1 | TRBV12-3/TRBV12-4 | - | TGTGCCAGCAGCATTGCAGTAGCGGCTCCCGGCCAGTTCTTC | CASSIAVAAPGQFF
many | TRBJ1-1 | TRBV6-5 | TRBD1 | TGCGCCAGCAGCTACGGACAGGGGAACACTGAAGCTTTCTTT | CASSYGQGNTEAFF
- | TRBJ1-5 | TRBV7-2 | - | TGTGCCAGCAGCTCGGCGGGGCAAAGGGGGCCCCAGCATTTT | CASSSAGQRGPQHF
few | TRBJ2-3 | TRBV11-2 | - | TGTGCCAGCAGCTTCTCCCGGGAGTATATCCGTGTCACAGATACGCAGTATTTT | CASSFSREYIRVTDTQYF
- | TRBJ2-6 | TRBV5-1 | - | TGCGCCAGCAGCTTGTGGAGGGGGCCCGCTGGGGCCAACGTCCTGACTTTC | CASSLWRGPAGANVLTF
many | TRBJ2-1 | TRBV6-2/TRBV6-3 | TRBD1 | TGTGCCAGCAGGACAGGGTACAATGAGCAGTTCTTC | CASRTGYNEQFF
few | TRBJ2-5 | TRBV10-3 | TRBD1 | TGTGCCATCAGCAGCCGGGACAGGGGAGAGACCCAGTACTTC | CAISSRDRGETQYF
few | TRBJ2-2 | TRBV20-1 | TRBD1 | TGCAGTGCTGTCGGACAGGGCCCCACCGGGGAGCTGTTTTTT | CSAVGQGPTGELFF
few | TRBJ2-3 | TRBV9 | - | TGTGCCAGCAGCGGGACCGAACTGAGCACAGATACGCAGTATTTT | CASSGTELSTDTQYF
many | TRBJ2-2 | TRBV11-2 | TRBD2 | TGTGCCAGCAGCCGGACTAGCGGCTACACCGGGGAGCTGTTTTTT | CASSRTSGYTGELFF
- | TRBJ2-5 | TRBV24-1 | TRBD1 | TGTGCCACCAGTGACCGTAGACAGGGACAAGAGACCCAGTACTTC | CATSDRRQGQETQYF
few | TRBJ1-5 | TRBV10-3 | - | TGTGCCATCAGTGAGTCTCATACTCAGCCCCAGCATTTT | CAISESHTQPQHF
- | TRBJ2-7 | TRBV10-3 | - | TGTGCCATCAGTGCACAGGGTCCGAACGAGCAGTACTTC | CAISAQGPNEQYF
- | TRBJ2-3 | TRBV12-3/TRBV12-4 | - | TGTGCCAGCAATCCAAACTTAGCGGCCCCGGGGTATTTT | CASNPNLAAPGYF
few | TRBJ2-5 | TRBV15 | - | TGTGCCACCAGCAGAGAGAAGATTTCAGAGACCCAGTACTTC | CATSREKISETQYF
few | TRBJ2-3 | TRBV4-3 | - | TGCGCCAGCAGCCAGCAGGCGGTCCCCACAGATACGCAGTATTTT | CASSQQAVPTDTQYF
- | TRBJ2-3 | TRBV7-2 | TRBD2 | TGTGCCAGCAGTCAGCGACTAGCGGGATCTCGGGCAGATACGCAGTATTTT | CASSQRLAGSRADTQYF
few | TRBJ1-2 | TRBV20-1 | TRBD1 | TGCAGTGCGCCCGAGGCGCGCGGACAGGGCCTATCATATGGCTACACCTTC | CSAPEARGQGLSYGYTF
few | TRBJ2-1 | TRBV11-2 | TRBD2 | TGTGCCAGCAGCTCCGGCATCACTAGCGAATCCTACAATGAGCAGTTCTTC | CASSSGITSESYNEQFF
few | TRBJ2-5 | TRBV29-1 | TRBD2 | TGCAGCGCCATACTAGCGGGAGAGGGTGAGACCCAGTACTTC | CSAILAGEGETQYF
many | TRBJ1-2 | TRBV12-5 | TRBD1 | TGTGCTAGTGGTACCGGGACAGGGTTACCCTATGGCTACACCTTC | CASGTGTGLPYGYTF
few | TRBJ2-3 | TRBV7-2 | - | TGTGCCAGCAGCGGGACCTTGGGGGATACGCAGTATTTT | CASSGTLGDTQYF
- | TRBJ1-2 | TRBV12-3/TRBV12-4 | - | TGTGCCAGCCGCAACCCGGGAAAGCTGACTAACTATGGCTACACCTTC | CASRNPGKLTNYGYTF
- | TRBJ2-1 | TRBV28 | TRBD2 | TGTGCCAGCAGCTCAAGCGGGAGAGGGTCCTACAATGAGCAGTTCTTC | CASSSSGRGSYNEQFF